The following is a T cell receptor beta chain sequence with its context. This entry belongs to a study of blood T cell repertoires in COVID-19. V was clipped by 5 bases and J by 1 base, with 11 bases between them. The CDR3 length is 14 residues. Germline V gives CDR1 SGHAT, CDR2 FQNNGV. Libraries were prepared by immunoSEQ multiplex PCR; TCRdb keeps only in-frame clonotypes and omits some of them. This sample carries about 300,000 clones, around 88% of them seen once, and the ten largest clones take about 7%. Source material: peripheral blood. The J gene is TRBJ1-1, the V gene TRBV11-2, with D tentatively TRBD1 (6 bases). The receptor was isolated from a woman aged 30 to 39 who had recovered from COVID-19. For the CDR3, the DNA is TGTGCCAGCAGCCAGGGGACGGGGAACACTGAAGCTTTCTTT. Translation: CASSQGTGNTEAFF.